This TCR beta chain was sequenced in a study of shared clonotypes between healthy human individuals. Produced via immunoSEQ multiplex PCR; TCRdb's table is partial and in-frame only. The repertoire holds over a million clones, with roughly 97% as singletons. Germline trimming cut 0 bases from V and 6 bases from J; bases unmatched to any gene: 5. Germline values: CDR1 LNHNV, CDR2 YYDKDF (reference sequence). The CDR3 has 14 residues. The source material was naive CD4+ T cells sorted from blood. Subset indicated: CD45RA+ positively selected. The receptor's source is a man aged 25-40 years in good health. V gene TRBV15 combines with J gene TRBJ2-7; the match to TRBD2 covers 7 bases. In DNA form, the CDR3 reads TGTGCCACCAGCAGAGACTTGACTAGCCGCGAGCAGTACTTC. Translation gives CATSRDLTSREQYF.